This TCR beta chain emerged from a study of blood T cell repertoires in COVID-19 (dated by TCRdb to 2020 to 2021). Background for the entire study: Samples from collaborators originated in the United States, Italy and Spain and spanned both the acute and convalescent phases of COVID-19. The material from the prospective study consisted of cDNA or gDNA derived from T cells, B-cell-depleted T cells, or PBMCs. The dataset comprised deeply sampled blood TCRbeta repertoires from subjects exposed to, actively infected with, or recovered from COVID-19. The repertoires were released in a freely available public database meant as a resource for research on the immune response to SARS-CoV-2. Samples came from the ongoing ImmuneRACE study (first 160 participants) plus 1,254 subjects from 6 global collaborators. The sample metadata nearly always contained a de-identified subject ID, COVID-19 status, age in years and sex. Where available, HLA class I and class II types were taken from metadata supplied by the sample provider and were not determined by assay-based typing.

Overall results and qualifications from the work: How much clinical and demographic metadata was included differed by source and by participant, and the metadata was provided uncurated.

TCRbeta CDR3 regions were amplified from genomic DNA by means of the immunoSEQ Assay, a bias-controlled multiplex PCR. As for the authors' bioinformatics: The number of nucleated cells in each sample was estimated from the amplification of reference gene primers within the assay. To quantify the absolute abundance of each unique TCRbeta CDR3 rearrangement, sequence reads were collapsed and filtered. Productive Simpson clonality was computed per sample as the square root of Simpson's diversity index over productive rearrangements. TCRdb obtained this table from immuneACCESS and retained in-frame rearrangements with V and J assigned. These tables miss some clones; where compared with another copy, unresolved V genes account for less than half of the shortfall, and the remainder is unexplained. The DNA gave D and trimming, while V, J and clone size come from that table. The table for this sample lists over 150,000 clones; approximately 80% of them were counted only once. The top ten clones comprise about 10% of the sample.

In the prospective study, participants were roughly 18 to 95 years old, resided in fewer than 25 geographic areas of the United States, and were enrolled through a virtual design. In the prospective study, participants were assigned to cohorts based on the clinical history participants reported in a screening survey and a study questionnaire. ImmuneRACE Cohort 3 recovered participants were defined by two consecutive negative NP/OP PCR tests, healthcare professional clearance, or symptom resolution. In the prospective study, whole blood, serum and a nasopharyngeal or oropharyngeal swab were collected from each participant by mobile phlebotomists. Over an approximately 2-month period, participants in the prospective study had the option of providing additional blood draws and questionnaires. Blood samples from the prospective study were shipped frozen or at room temperature prior to DNA extraction.

Concerning this clone itself: Its antigen is still unknown. The input lacks base qualities; no much larger clone sits a single base away.

The sequencing input was PBMCs or T cells enriched from blood (not recorded which). The clonotype comes from a middle-aged man who had recovered from COVID-19.

In nucleotides, the sequence is TGCGCCAGCAGCATGAGTAGCGGGACAGGGGCTAGCACAGATACGCAGTATTTT. Its product reads: CASSMSSGTGASTDTQYF. The sequence is built from TRBV4-3 and TRBJ2-3; 10 central bases correspond to TRBD1. Taken from the germline V gene, the CDR1 and CDR2 loops are LGHNA and YSLEER. Germline trimming: 5 bases from V, 0 bases from J; junction bases outside gene matches: 11. Taken from cysteine to phenylalanine, the CDR3 has 18 residues. Of the read, only the CDR3 DNA is kept; its 54 bases are in frame from base 1.